These 4 T cell receptor beta chains share one sample of origin, sequenced in a study of blood T cell repertoires in COVID-19. Generated by immunoSEQ multiplex PCR, the TCRdb table keeps only in-frame clones and is missing some. The sample includes 380,000 or so clones, over 75% of them seen just once. Sequencing was performed on PBMCs or T cells enriched from blood (not recorded which). These receptors all stem from a woman aged 40 to 50 with acute COVID-19.

The CDR3 region has the DNA TGCGCCAGCAGCTTGCGCAGGGCGTCTGGGGCCAACGTCCTGACTTTC. It yields the protein CASSLRRASGANVLTF. The J gene is TRBJ2-6, the V gene TRBV5-1; maybe TRBD1 (5 bases). The length of the CDR3 is 16 residues. Per germline, CDR1 SGHRS and CDR2 YFSETQ. The V end lost 1 base, the J end lost 1 base, and 9 bases lay between the germline ends.

The chain carries TRBV11-2 and TRBJ2-7, with D unresolved. Germline V lookup: CDR1 SGHAT, CDR2 FQNNGV. V shed 4 bases and J shed 0 bases, with 10 bases lying between them. CDR3 length: 14 amino acids. The CDR3 DNA is TGTGCCAGCAGCTCTCTTATATCCTCCTACGAGCAGTACTTC. This encodes CASSSLISSYEQYF.

The chain uses TRBV9 and TRBJ1-2, with TRBD1 matching 7 bases. The germline CDR1 and CDR2 sequences are SGDLS and YYNGEE. The CDR3 covers 13 residues. The ends lost 2 bases at V and 6 bases at J; junction bases unmatched: 4. DNA for the CDR3: TGTGCCAGCAGCGTCCGGGACAGAGATGGCTACACCTTC. It yields the protein CASSVRDRDGYTF.

The rearrangement links TRBV27 to TRBJ1-1; TRBD1 matches 7 bases. CDR3 length equals 13 residues. Looked up from germline, CDR1 is MNHEY and CDR2 is SMNVEV (reference sequence). V shed 2 bases and J 5 bases; nucleotides not matched to a gene: 2. The DNA of the CDR3 is TGTGCCAGCAGTTTACAGGGGGGTACTGAAGCTTTCTTT. It specifies CASSLQGGTEAFF.